Listed below are T cell receptor beta chains from one sample, sequenced in a study of blood T cell repertoires in COVID-19. TCRdb's table, derived via immunoSEQ multiplex PCR, lists solely in-frame clones and lacks some. The table has about 87,000 clones, over 80% seen once. The sample consisted of peripheral blood. Every receptor here comes from a woman aged 65 to 85 with acute or convalescent COVID-19. CDR3s include the opening cysteine and the closing phenylalanine or tryptophan. The D gene is left open where the match is weak. Rows may omit the clone size; those that give it use once, few, many or a size class.

TRBJ1-1,-,TRBV7-9,-,TGTGCCAGCAGCTTAGGTGGGGCGGGGGACACTGAAGCTTTCTTT,CASSLGGAGDTEAFF
TRBJ1-2,-,TRBV2,TRBD1,TGTGCCAGCAGTACAGGGGGCATCGGCTACACCTTC,CASSTGGIGYTF
TRBJ2-3,-,TRBV29-1,TRBD2,TGCAGCGTTGAGATTGATAGCGGGGGAGCTACAGATACGCAGTATTTT,CSVEIDSGGATDTQYF
TRBJ1-5,-,TRBV6-5,TRBD1,TGTGCCAGCAGACGCGGGGACAGGGGTTATCAGCCCCAGCATTTT,CASRRGDRGYQPQHF
TRBJ2-7,-,TRBV24-1,-,TGTGCCACCAGTGATCCCTCTGAAGGGAGCTCCTACGAGCAGTACTTC,CATSDPSEGSSYEQYF
TRBJ1-4,-,TRBV4-2,-,TGTGCCAGCAGCCACAACAGGGATACAACTAATGAAAAACTGTTTTTT,CASSHNRDTTNEKLFF
TRBJ1-3,-,TRBV28,-,TGTGCCAGCACCGTACGGGGGAACACCATATATTTT,CASTVRGNTIYF
TRBJ1-6,few,TRBV6-6,TRBD1,TGTGCCAGCCACCCGACAGGGGACAATTCACCCCTCCACTTT,CASHPTGDNSPLHF
TRBJ1-1,-,TRBV6-5,-,TGTGCCAGCGGCCCGGGGGGGGCTTTCTTT,CASGPGGAFF
TRBJ1-3,-,TRBV3-1/TRBV3-2,TRBD1,TGTGCCAGCAGCCCTCTTGGGACAGTTGGAAACACCATATATTTT,CASSPLGTVGNTIYF
TRBJ2-2,-,TRBV7-7,TRBD1,TGTGCTAGCAGCTTAACAGGGGGTGTTGCCGGGGAGCTGTTTTTT,CASSLTGGVAGELFF
TRBJ1-5,few,TRBV6-5,TRBD1,TGTGCCAGCAGAAGGGGGACAGGCAATCAGCCCCAGCATTTT,CASRRGTGNQPQHF
TRBJ2-7,-,TRBV5-3,TRBD2,TGTGCCAGAAGCCCCCGGACTAGCGGGGGGCCACCAACCTACGAGCAGTACTTC,CARSPRTSGGPPTYEQYF
TRBJ2-6,-,TRBV5-4,-,TGTGCCTCCGGGTTGTACGGGGCCAACGTCCTGACTTTC,CASGLYGANVLTF
TRBJ1-2,-,TRBV5-4,TRBD1,TGTGCCAGCAGCCTGGACAGGACTGGCTACACCTTC,CASSLDRTGYTF
TRBJ1-2,few,TRBV10-2,-,TGCGCCAGCAGTCTAACAGGTGCTTTCTATGGCTACACCTTC,CASSLTGAFYGYTF
TRBJ2-2,-,TRBV2,-,TGTGCCAGAGGACTGGCGAACACCGGGGAGCTGTTTTTT,CARGLANTGELFF
TRBJ2-5,-,TRBV6-1,TRBD2,TGTGCCAGCAGTGAAGCATGGCTAGCGGGGGTGCAAGAGACCCAGTACTTC,CASSEAWLAGVQETQYF
TRBJ2-2,-,TRBV3-1/TRBV3-2,-,TGTGCCAGCAGCCGAGGCGTGGCAGGGCCTGCGAACACCGGGGAGCTGTTTTTT,CASSRGVAGPANTGELFF
TRBJ1-2,-,TRBV6-1,-,TGTGCCAGCAGTGAATTTCGGGACACTTACTTCTACACCTTC,CASSEFRDTYFYTF
TRBJ2-7,once,TRBV14,TRBD2,TGTGCCAGTCAGACTAGCGGGGTGTACGAGCAGTACTTC,CASQTSGVYEQYF
TRBJ2-2,-,TRBV10-3,-,TGTGCCATCAGTGACCCGCTTGGGGGGGCTATCGGCGGGGAGCTGTTTTTT,CAISDPLGGAIGGELFF
TRBJ1-2,few,TRBV10-3,-,TGTGCCATCAGTGAGTCGACGGGGGAGGACTATGGCTACACCTTC,CAISESTGEDYGYTF
TRBJ2-2,once,TRBV28,-,TGTGCCAGCAGTTTGCCAGGGACGAACACCGGGGAGCTGTTTTTT,CASSLPGTNTGELFF
TRBJ2-2,-,TRBV5-1,-,TGCGCCAGCAGCCCGGGTTTCGGGGAGCTGTTTTTT,CASSPGFGELFF
TRBJ1-2,-,TRBV5-1,TRBD1,TGCGCCAGCAGCTTGGCAGGGGGGCGCATGGGCTACACCTTC,CASSLAGGRMGYTF
TRBJ2-3,-,TRBV2,TRBD2,TGTGCCAGCAGTTTCAGCGGGGGGGAGGGTACGCAGTATTTT,CASSFSGGEGTQYF
TRBJ2-1,few,TRBV11-1,-,TGTGCCAGCAGCAAAGACAGGTGGGGGACCAATGAGCAGTTCTTC,CASSKDRWGTNEQFF
TRBJ1-1,-,TRBV4-1,-,TGCGCCAGCAGCCAGCCCGGGACACCTAACACTGAAGCTTTCTTT,CASSQPGTPNTEAFF
TRBJ1-1,-,TRBV12-3/TRBV12-4,-,TGTGCCAGCAGTTATTCGGGAACTGAAGCTTTCTTT,CASSYSGTEAFF
TRBJ1-6,-,TRBV6-1,-,TGTGCCAGCAGTGACCCAATCAGAGCGTACGCGGGGCCCGAATCACCCCTCCACTTT,CASSDPIRAYAGPESPLHF
TRBJ1-5,few,TRBV28,-,TGTGCCAGCAGTCAACCGGACTTTAGCAATCAGCCCCAGCATTTT,CASSQPDFSNQPQHF
TRBJ2-3,-,TRBV6-5,-,TGTGCCAGCACCGTAGGGACTAGCACAGATACGCAGTATTTT,CASTVGTSTDTQYF
TRBJ2-1,-,TRBV7-2,TRBD2,TGTGCCAGCAGCTTAGAGGTCGGGGGGGCAGATGAGCAGTTCTTC,CASSLEVGGADEQFF
TRBJ1-6,few,TRBV28,TRBD1,TGTGCCAGCTTTCAATCCGGGACAGGGAGATCACCCCTCCACTTT,CASFQSGTGRSPLHF
TRBJ1-2,few,TRBV30,-,TGTGCCTGGAGTTTTAAACCGAGGGGGGGCTTGGCCTTTGACTACACCTTC,CAWSFKPRGGLAFDYTF
TRBJ2-3,once,TRBV2,TRBD1,TGTGCCAGCAGGAGGGACAGAAACACAGATACGCAGTATTTT,CASRRDRNTDTQYF
TRBJ1-1,-,TRBV4-1,-,TGCGCCAGCAGCCAAGAAAGAGGGAGGACTGAAGCTTTCTTT,CASSQERGRTEAFF
TRBJ2-2,-,TRBV3-1/TRBV3-2,-,TGTGCCAGCAGCCAAGAAAGTTCCGGGACCGGGGAGCTGTTTTTT,CASSQESSGTGELFF
TRBJ2-2,-,TRBV11-2,-,TGTGCCAGCAGCTTAGTGACAGCCACCGGGGAGCTGTTTTTT,CASSLVTATGELFF
TRBJ2-1,-,TRBV5-1,-,TGCGCCAGCAGCCCCCCCGCAGGTAGTGCTGAGCAGTTCTTC,CASSPPAGSAEQFF
TRBJ1-5,-,TRBV10-3,-,TGTGCCATCAGTGAGATCTCCGGGATTGGACAGCCCCAGCATTTT,CAISEISGIGQPQHF
TRBJ1-2,-,TRBV20-1,-,TGCAGTGCTAGTACTGTCTATGGCTACACCTTC,CSASTVYGYTF
TRBJ1-3,-,TRBV21-1,-,TGTGCCAGCAGCAAGACAGGGACTGGTGGAAACACCATATATTTT,CASSKTGTGGNTIYF